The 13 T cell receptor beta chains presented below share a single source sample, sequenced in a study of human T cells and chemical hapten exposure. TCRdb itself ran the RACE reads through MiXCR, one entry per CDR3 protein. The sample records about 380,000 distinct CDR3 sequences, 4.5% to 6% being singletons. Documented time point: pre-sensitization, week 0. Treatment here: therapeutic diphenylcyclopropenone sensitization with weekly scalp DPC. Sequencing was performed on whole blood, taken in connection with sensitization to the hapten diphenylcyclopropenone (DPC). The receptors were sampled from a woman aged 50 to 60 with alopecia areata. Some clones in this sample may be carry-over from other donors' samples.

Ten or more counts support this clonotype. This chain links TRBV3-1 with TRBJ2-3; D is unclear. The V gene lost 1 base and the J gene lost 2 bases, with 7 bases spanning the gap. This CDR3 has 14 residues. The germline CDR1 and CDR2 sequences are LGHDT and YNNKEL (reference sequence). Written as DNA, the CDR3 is TGTGCCAGCAGCCAAGGGACCTTCACAGATACGCAGTATTTT. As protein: CASSQGTFTDTQYF.

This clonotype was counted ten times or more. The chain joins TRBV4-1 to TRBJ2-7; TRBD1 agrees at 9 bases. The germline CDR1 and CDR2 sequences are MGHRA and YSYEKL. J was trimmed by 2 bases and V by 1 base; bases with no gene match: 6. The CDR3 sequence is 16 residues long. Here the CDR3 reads CASSQAGDRATYEQYF. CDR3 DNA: TGCGCCAGCAGCCAAGCGGGGGACAGGGCAACCTACGAGCAGTACTTC.

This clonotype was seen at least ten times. The CDR3 DNA reads TGTGCCAGCAGCTTAGCTGCGGGAGTCGAGCAGTACTTC. It yields the protein CASSLAAGVEQYF. The gene calls are TRBV7-2 and TRBJ2-7; 7 bases align to TRBD2. The trim removed 0 bases at V and 6 bases at J, leaving 2 bases unmatched. This CDR3 comprises 13 residues. Germline CDR1 and CDR2: SGHTA and FQGNSA. The entire variable domain, with the rest obtained from reference TRBV7-2 and TRBJ2-7, is as follows: GAGVSQSPSNKVTEKGKDVELRCDPISGHTALYWYRQSLGQGLEFLIYFQGNSAPDKSGLPSDRFSAERTGGSVSTLTIQRTQQEDSAVYLCASSLAAGVEQYFGPGTRLTVT.

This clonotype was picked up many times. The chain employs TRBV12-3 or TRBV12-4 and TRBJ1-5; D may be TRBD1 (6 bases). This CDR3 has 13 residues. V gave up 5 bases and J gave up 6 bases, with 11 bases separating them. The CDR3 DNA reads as TGTGCCAGCAGTCCCGGACAGCCTCAGCCCCAGCATTTT. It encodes CASSPGQPQPQHF.

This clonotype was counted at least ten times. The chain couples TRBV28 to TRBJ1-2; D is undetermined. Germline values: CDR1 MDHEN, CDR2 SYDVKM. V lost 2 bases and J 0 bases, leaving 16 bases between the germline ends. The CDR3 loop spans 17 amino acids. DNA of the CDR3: TGTGCCAGCAGTTTACCATCCGACATTTCCTCTAACTATGGCTACACCTTC. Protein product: CASSLPSDISSNYGYTF.

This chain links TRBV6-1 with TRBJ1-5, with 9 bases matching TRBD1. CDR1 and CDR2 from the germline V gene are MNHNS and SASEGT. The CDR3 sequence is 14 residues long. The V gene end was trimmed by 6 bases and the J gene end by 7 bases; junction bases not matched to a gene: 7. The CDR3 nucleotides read TGTGCCAGCAGCGAGGGACAGGGCGGACAGCCCCAGCATTTT. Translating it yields CASSEGQGGQPQHF.

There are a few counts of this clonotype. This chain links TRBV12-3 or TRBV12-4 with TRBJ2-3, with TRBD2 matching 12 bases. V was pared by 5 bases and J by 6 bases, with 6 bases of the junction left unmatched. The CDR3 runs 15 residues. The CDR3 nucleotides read TGTGCCAGCAGTCTAGGAGGGACTAGCGGGGATACGCAGTATTTT. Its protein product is CASSLGGTSGDTQYF.

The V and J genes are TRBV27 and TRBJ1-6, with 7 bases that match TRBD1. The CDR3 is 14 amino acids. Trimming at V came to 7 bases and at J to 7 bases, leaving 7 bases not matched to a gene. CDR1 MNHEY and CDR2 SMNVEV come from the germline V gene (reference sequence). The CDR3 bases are TGTGCCAGCACCTACAGGGGAATGAATTCACCCCTCCACTTT. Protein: CASTYRGMNSPLHF.

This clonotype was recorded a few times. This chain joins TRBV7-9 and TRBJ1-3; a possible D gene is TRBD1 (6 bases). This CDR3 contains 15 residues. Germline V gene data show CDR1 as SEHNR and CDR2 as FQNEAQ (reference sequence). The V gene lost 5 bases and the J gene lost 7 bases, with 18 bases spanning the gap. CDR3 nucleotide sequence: TGTGCCAGCAGCCCACAGGGTACGGCGACGAACACCATATATTTT. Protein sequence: CASSPQGTATNTIYF. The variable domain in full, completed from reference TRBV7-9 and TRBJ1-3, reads DTGVSQNPRHKITKRGQNVTFRCDPISEHNRLYWYRQTLGQGPEFLTYFQNEAQLEKSRLLSDRFSAERPKGSFSTLEIQRTEQGDSAMYLCASSPQGTATNTIYFGEGSWLTVV.

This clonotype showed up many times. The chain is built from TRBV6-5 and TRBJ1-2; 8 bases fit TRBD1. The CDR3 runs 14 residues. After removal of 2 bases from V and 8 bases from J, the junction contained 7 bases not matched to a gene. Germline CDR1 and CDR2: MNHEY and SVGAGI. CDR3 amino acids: CASSYRGQGGGYTF. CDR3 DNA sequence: TGTGCCAGCAGTTACCGCGGACAGGGAGGCGGCTACACCTTC.

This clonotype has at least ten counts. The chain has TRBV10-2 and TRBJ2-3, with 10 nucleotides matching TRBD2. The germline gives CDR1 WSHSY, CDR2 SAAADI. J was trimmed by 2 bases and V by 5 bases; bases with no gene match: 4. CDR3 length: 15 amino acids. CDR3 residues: CASSSTSGATDTQYF. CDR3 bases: TGCGCCAGCAGTTCTACTAGCGGGGCCACAGATACGCAGTATTTT.

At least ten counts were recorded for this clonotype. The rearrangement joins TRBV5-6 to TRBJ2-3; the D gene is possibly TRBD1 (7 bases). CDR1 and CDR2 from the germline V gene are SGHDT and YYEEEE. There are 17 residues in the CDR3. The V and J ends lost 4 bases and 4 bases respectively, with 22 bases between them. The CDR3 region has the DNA TGTGCCAGCAGCCGATCGGGACAGAGGGAGGTAGCAGATACGCAGTATTTT. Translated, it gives CASSRSGQREVADTQYF.

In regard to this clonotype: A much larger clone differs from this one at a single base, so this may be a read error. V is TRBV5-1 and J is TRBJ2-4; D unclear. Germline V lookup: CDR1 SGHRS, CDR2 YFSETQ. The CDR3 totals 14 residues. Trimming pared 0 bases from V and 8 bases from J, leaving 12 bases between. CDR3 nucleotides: TGCGCCAGCAGCTTGGCCGGGTGCCAGGACATTCAGTACTTC. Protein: CASSLAGCQDIQYF.